The 21 T cell receptor beta chains below were found in one sample sequenced in a study of shared clonotypes between healthy human individuals. Measured with immunoSEQ multiplex PCR; TCRdb has only the in-frame clones, and not every one. The table records roughly 2.6 million clones, more than 80% of them present only once. Sequenced sample: naive CD4+ T cells sorted from blood. The subset denotes: CD45RA+ positively selected. These receptors were collected from a man aged 18 to 29 in good health.

The rearrangement uses TRBV7-9 and TRBJ2-1, with 8 bases aligning to TRBD2. Germline assignment: CDR1 SEHNR and CDR2 FQNEAQ (reference sequence). V dropped 2 bases and J dropped 5; count of bases not matched to a gene: 5. The CDR3 is made up of 15 amino acids. The CDR3 sequence: CASSLSTSGHNEQFF. CDR3 DNA sequence: TGTGCCAGCAGCTTAAGTACTAGCGGTCACAATGAGCAGTTCTTC. The complete variable domain, with remaining parts taken from reference TRBV7-9 and TRBJ2-1, reads DTGVSQNPRHKITKRGQNVTFRCDPISEHNRLYWYRQTLGQGPEFLTYFQNEAQLEKSRLLSDRFSAERPKGSFSTLEIQRTEQGDSAMYLCASSLSTSGHNEQFFGPGTRLTVL.

The V call is TRBV6-5, the J call TRBJ2-7; D might be TRBD2 (5 bases). The V gene lost 4 bases and the J gene lost 4 bases, with 20 bases spanning the gap. The CDR3 has 16 residues. Germline-derived CDR1 and CDR2 are MNHEY and SVGAGI. The DNA for the CDR3 is TGTGCCAGCAGTTCCTCAGTGACGAGAGGGCCTTACGAGCAGTACTTC. Protein: CASSSSVTRGPYEQYF.

The rearrangement uses TRBV19 and TRBJ2-7, with TRBD1 matching over 7 bases. CDR1 is LNHDA and CDR2 is SQIVND in the germline V gene (reference sequence). V lost 4 bases, J lost 3 bases, and 3 bases stayed unmatched. The CDR3 has 13 amino acids. CDR3 protein: CASSTTGIYEQYF. CDR3 nucleotides: TGTGCCAGTAGTACGACAGGGATCTACGAGCAGTACTTC.

Only one count was recorded for this clone. The chain combines TRBV5-1 with TRBJ2-5; TRBD1 matches 12 bases. The J segment lost 4 bases and the V segment lost 4 bases, leaving 8 bases of the junction unmatched. Germline lookup yields CDR1 SGHRS and CDR2 YFSETQ. CDR3 size: 16 residues. In DNA, the CDR3 is TGCGCCAGCAGCCGGGGGACAGGGGGCTTGGGAGAGACCCAGTACTTC. This gives the protein CASSRGTGGLGETQYF.

J is TRBJ1-2 and V is TRBV18; the D gene is possibly TRBD1 (6 bases). Germline CDR1 and CDR2: KGHSH and LQKENI. CDR3 size: 11 residues. V gave up 5 bases and J gave up 7 bases, with 8 bases separating them. This CDR3 reads CASSADSGYTF. Here the CDR3 DNA reads TGTGCCAGCTCAGCGGACAGTGGCTACACCTTC.

With regard to this clone: At the DNA level, this CDR3 is encoded by other sequences in the same sample as well. The DNA of the CDR3 is TGTGCCAGCTCTCCCGACAGGAATAGCAATCAGCCCCAGCATTTT. It specifies CASSPDRNSNQPQHF. The chain recombines TRBV18 with TRBJ1-5, with a weak D call TRBD1 (6 bases). Per the germline V gene, CDR1 is KGHSH and CDR2 is LQKENI. The CDR3 spans 15 residues. Deletions cut 6 bases from V and 0 bases from J, with 12 bases between.

The V call is TRBV5-4, the J call TRBJ1-4; 8 bases map to TRBD1. The CDR3 is 14 residues long. V gave up 3 bases and J gave up 8 bases; unmatched junction bases: 6. Germline V gives CDR1 SGHNT, CDR2 YYREEE (reference sequence). The CDR3 is CASSSRGREEKLFF. In DNA, the CDR3 is TGTGCCAGCAGCTCCAGGGGGCGGGAAGAAAAACTGTTTTTT.

The chain links TRBV10-3 to TRBJ2-3; D is possibly TRBD1 (6 bases). This CDR3 region has 14 residues. Trimming stripped 6 bases from V and 3 bases from J, with 13 bases between. The germline V gene has CDR1 ENHRY and CDR2 SYGVKD. CDR3 coding DNA: TGTGCCATCAGCGGACAGCGAATGACAGATACGCAGTATTTT. This gives the protein CAISGQRMTDTQYF.

The rearrangement links TRBV29-1 to TRBJ2-7; D may be TRBD1 (5 bases). The germline V gene has CDR1 SQVTM and CDR2 ANQGSEA. The V end lost 0 bases, the J end lost 6 bases, and 21 bases lay between the germline ends. The CDR3 consists of 16 residues. CDR3 sequence (DNA): TGCAGCGTTGAAGATCTTCGACGGCCAGGGATAGGCGAGCAGTACTTC. Translating it yields CSVEDLRRPGIGEQYF.

The rearrangement uses TRBV27 and TRBJ2-1, with 7 bases matching TRBD2. The CDR3 is made up of 14 amino acids. The germline V gene has CDR1 MNHEY and CDR2 SMNVEV (reference sequence). V trimming: 7 bases; J trimming: 4 bases; junction bases outside the gene matches: 7. CDR3 in amino acids: CASNFGTTYNEQFF. For the CDR3, the DNA is TGTGCCAGCAATTTCGGGACTACTTACAATGAGCAGTTCTTC.

The sample holds one count of this clone. This chain uses TRBV2 with TRBJ1-1; no definite D call. This CDR3 spans 14 amino acids. Germline values: CDR1 SNHLY, CDR2 FYNNEI. V shed 2 bases and J shed 4 bases, with 11 bases lying between them. DNA for the CDR3: TGTGCCAGCAGTGAAAATATAGGGTCCACTGAAGCTTTCTTT. Amino acid sequence: CASSENIGSTEAFF.

This chain joins TRBV7-8 and TRBJ2-1, with 9 bases aligning to TRBD2. V trimming: 5 bases; J trimming: 5 bases; junction bases outside the gene matches: 10. The CDR3 loop spans 16 amino acids. CDR1 and CDR2 (germline): SGHVS, FQNEAQ. The chain's CDR3 is CASSLRTSGQNNEQFF. CDR3 sequence (DNA): TGTGCCAGCAGCCTGCGAACTAGCGGGCAAAACAATGAGCAGTTCTTC.

The V gene is TRBV10-3, the J gene TRBJ1-4, with unresolved D. The CDR3 sequence is 15 residues long. The V end was cut by 4 bases, the J end by 0 bases, with 9 bases between. From germline, CDR1 is ENHRY and CDR2 SYGVKD. The CDR3 sequence: CAISAYGSTNEKLFF. CDR3 nucleotide sequence: TGTGCCATCAGTGCCTACGGATCAACTAATGAAAAACTGTTTTTT.

As regards this clone: The same CDR3 arises from other DNA sequences in this sample as well. The chain joins TRBV5-1 to TRBJ1-2; 11 bases line up with TRBD1. CDR3 length equals 15 residues. V lost 3 bases, J lost 1 base, and 2 bases stayed unmatched. Looked up from germline, CDR1 is SGHRS and CDR2 is YFSETQ. The CDR3 protein is CASSSGTGGNYGYTF. The CDR3 nucleotides read TGCGCCAGCAGCTCGGGGACAGGGGGTAACTATGGCTACACCTTC.

The chain is built from TRBV6-6 and TRBJ1-1; D remains unclear. The CDR3 has 12 residues. Germline-derived CDR1 and CDR2 are MNHNY and SVGAGI (reference sequence). The V end was cut by 6 bases, the J end by 6 bases, with 11 bases between. The CDR3, as DNA: TGTGCCAGCAGCGTGGTGGCGGCTGAAGCTTTCTTT. The encoded protein is CASSVVAAEAFF.

This chain uses TRBV6-1 with TRBJ1-1; 9 bases match TRBD1. V lost 1 base and J lost 5; bases outside the gene matches: 8. CDR1 is MNHNS and CDR2 is SASEGT in the germline V gene. The CDR3 is made up of 16 amino acids. CDR3 sequence reads: CASSEDKGQGQTEAFF. The CDR3 bases are TGTGCCAGCAGTGAAGATAAGGGACAGGGACAAACTGAAGCTTTCTTT.

This chain uses TRBV5-6 with TRBJ2-3; TRBD1 matches 9 bases. Germline CDR1 reads SGHDT; CDR2 reads YYEEEE. The CDR3 consists of 14 residues. With 2 bases clipped from V and 4 bases from J, the junction kept 2 bases outside the gene matches. Here the CDR3 DNA reads TGTGCCAGCAGCTTACGGACAGGGGCAGATACGCAGTATTTT. Its protein is CASSLRTGADTQYF.

The chain employs TRBV27 and TRBJ2-3; 12 bases match TRBD2. The junction had 5 bases not matched to a gene; V was cut back by 5 bases and J by 5 bases. The CDR3 contains 15 residues. Germline V CDR1 and CDR2: MNHEY, SMNVEV (reference sequence). CDR3 in DNA: TGTGCCAGCAGTAACCCGGGACTAGCGGGAGATACGCAGTATTTT. Amino acids: CASSNPGLAGDTQYF.

The V gene is TRBV11-2, the J gene TRBJ2-3; TRBD2 aligns across 8 bases. The ends lost 5 bases at V and 3 bases at J; junction bases unmatched: 10. This CDR3 contains 16 residues. The germline CDR1 and CDR2 sequences are SGHAT and FQNNGV. CDR3 residues: CASSRRGAGETDTQYF. The CDR3 nucleotides are TGTGCCAGCAGCAGGCGGGGGGCGGGTGAAACAGATACGCAGTATTTT.

The chain is built from TRBV9 and TRBJ1-1, with a possible D match to TRBD1 (5 bases). Germline loops: CDR1 SGDLS, CDR2 YYNGEE. V was cut by 0 bases and J by 2 bases, with 14 bases left in between. This CDR3 region has 16 residues. The CDR3: CASSVGLGRDNTEAFF. The CDR3 region has the DNA TGTGCCAGCAGCGTAGGATTGGGGCGGGATAACACTGAAGCTTTCTTT.

V and J are TRBV7-8 and TRBJ2-5; D is ambiguous. Germline V gene sequence: CDR1 SGHVS, CDR2 FQNEAQ. This CDR3 has 14 amino acids. With 4 bases removed from V and 0 bases from J, the gap between germline ends came to 9 bases. The DNA of the CDR3 is TGTGCCAGCAGCTCAGACGTCTACCAAGAGACCCAGTACTTC. Translating it yields CASSSDVYQETQYF.